This T cell receptor (beta chain) was recorded in a study of OX40 agonist ivuxolimab in advanced cancers. With respect to the entire study: Ivuxolimab, which targeted the costimulatory receptor OX40 (CD134), was an agonistic, fully human IgG2 monoclonal antibody. Three dose-escalation patients achieved partial responses, one with hepatocellular carcinoma and two with cutaneous melanoma. The paper describes the monotherapy dose-escalation part (N = 52 patients) of the phase I trial of ivuxolimab. Intravenous ivuxolimab was administered to patients every 2 weeks at six dose levels: 0.01, 0.1, 0.3, 1.5, 3 and 10 mg/kg. In the dose-escalation cohort, about four fifths of patients were male, and the mean age was approximately 60 years with a range of about 20 to 79. Peripheral TCRbeta sequencing aimed to test whether ivuxolimab altered TCR sequence diversity and caused clonal T-cell expansion. Prior anti-PD-1, anti-PD-L1 or anti-CTLA-4 therapy was permitted, and 40% of dose-escalation patients had received checkpoint inhibitors. Of the roughly 52 dose-escalation patients, hepatocellular carcinoma was present in 19, melanoma in around 15, renal cell carcinoma in 9 and head and neck cancer in 9.

Its CDR3 holds 14 amino acids, cysteine through phenylalanine. Of the read, only the CDR3 DNA is kept; its 42 bases are in frame from base 1. V is trimmed back by 6 bases and J by 3 bases, and the junction contains 2 bases that no gene match accounts for. Per the germline V gene, SNHLY is the CDR1 and FYNNEI is the CDR2. For sequencing of the TCRbeta CDR3 region, genomic DNA was extracted from the sorted cells. The immunoSEQ Assay was used for sequencing of TCRbeta CDR3 regions. Not all clones reach the TCRdb copy of this immuneACCESS table, which keeps in-frame sequences only. Checked studies attribute under half of the gap to unresolved V genes and leave the rest unexplained. Present in this sample are 40,000 to 60,000 clones, roughly 77% of which were seen just once. The ten largest clonotypes hold around 7.1% of the sample. The trial excluded patients who had a history of autoimmune disease or who were on systemic immunosuppression. Peripheral blood for TCR sequencing was collected from all dose cohorts at baseline, on cycle 4 day 1, and on cycle 7 day 1. Samples came from an open-label, multicenter, first-in-human phase I dose-escalation trial of ivuxolimab. Adults with locally advanced or metastatic melanoma, renal cell carcinoma, hepatocellular carcinoma or head and neck squamous cell carcinoma were enrolled in the trial. CD4+ and CD8+ T cells were sorted separately from peripheral blood before TCR sequencing.

A remark on this clone: It has no known antigen specificity. No clone much larger than this one lies a single base away; base qualities are absent.

Paper-wide results and their limitations: Low levels of normalized T-cell clonal expansion were also seen in some patients who did not respond. Clonal expansion of both CD4+ and CD8+ blood T cells was observed from baseline to week 6 at doses 0.1 to 3.0 mg/kg. Partial responders in the 0.1-3.0 mg/kg groups had among the lowest normalized peripheral clonal expansion, especially among CD8+ T cells. On average, CD8+ T cells showed more expanded clones than CD4+ T cells after ivuxolimab. The antigen specificity of the clonally expanded peripheral T cells was not determined.

The specimen was CD4+ or CD8+ T cells sorted from blood, collected in a trial of the OX40 agonist ivuxolimab. The rearrangement joined TRBV2 to TRBJ2-1; 10 junctional bases match TRBD2. The receptor was isolated from an adult with an advanced solid tumor such as melanoma, head and neck, liver or kidney cancer. The nucleotide sequence is TGTGCCAGCAGGGGACTAGCGTTCTACAATGAGCAGTTCTTC. Its product reads: CASRGLAFYNEQFF.